These T cell receptor beta chains were read from a single sample in a study of shared clonotypes between healthy human individuals. Produced via immunoSEQ multiplex PCR; TCRdb's table is partial and in-frame only. The sample has some 1,900,000 clones; about 95% are singletons. The material sequenced was naive CD8+ T cells sorted from blood. These receptors were collected from a man aged 18 to 35 in good health. Each CDR3 is given with its conserved first and last residue. D genes are given only for firm matches. The listing skips clone size in some rows; elsewhere it reads once, few, many or a size class.

TRBJ2-2 | NA | TRBV6-5 | NA | CASSYGRGGTGELFF | TGTGCCAGCAGTTACGGCAGGGGAGGCACCGGGGAGCTGTTTTTT
TRBJ1-2 | TRBD1 | TRBV27 | NA | CASSLNQGAGDGYTF | TGTGCCAGCAGTTTAAATCAGGGGGCTGGTGATGGCTACACCTTC
TRBJ2-5 | NA | TRBV5-6 | NA | CASSLVSGETQYF | TGTGCCAGCAGCTTGGTTTCGGGGGAGACCCAGTACTTC
TRBJ2-7 | NA | TRBV4-1 | NA | CASSQEGRVYEQYF | TGCGCCAGCAGCCAAGAAGGCAGGGTCTACGAGCAGTACTTC
TRBJ2-1 | NA | TRBV7-9 | NA | CASSIRGAYEQFF | TGTGCCAGCAGTATTCGGGGGGCGTATGAGCAGTTCTTC
TRBJ1-3 | NA | TRBV27 | NA | CASSLSFSPYGNTIYF | TGTGCCAGCAGTTTATCTTTCAGCCCCTATGGAAACACCATATATTTT
TRBJ1-6 | TRBD1 | TRBV5-6 | NA | CASSGAGTGGASPLHF | TGTGCCAGCAGCGGCGCAGGGACAGGGGGAGCTTCACCCCTCCACTTT
TRBJ1-6 | NA | TRBV27 | NA | CASSYDSTGRGNSPLHF | TGTGCCAGCAGTTATGACTCAACGGGAAGGGGAAATTCACCCCTCCACTTT
TRBJ2-3 | TRBD1 | TRBV5-1 | NA | CASSWGMGQGVGTDTQYF | TGCGCCAGCAGCTGGGGAATGGGACAGGGGGTCGGCACAGATACGCAGTATTTT
TRBJ1-6 | TRBD1 | TRBV27 | NA | CASSIGDRGESPLHF | TGTGCCAGCAGTATTGGGGACAGGGGAGAATCACCCCTCCACTTT
TRBJ1-2 | TRBD1 | TRBV4-1 | once | CASSQETGPGDGYTF | TGCGCCAGCAGCCAAGAGACAGGGCCGGGGGATGGCTACACCTTC
TRBJ1-6 | NA | TRBV11-2 | NA | CASSLSWISPLHF | TGTGCCAGCAGCTTAAGTTGGATTTCACCCCTCCACTTT
TRBJ1-2 | NA | TRBV11-2 | NA | CASSLDRTGYPYGYTF | TGTGCCAGCAGCTTAGATCGTACAGGGTACCCTTATGGCTACACCTTC
TRBJ2-5 | TRBD1 | TRBV6-5 | NA | CASSPGTVQETQYF | TGTGCCAGCAGCCCAGGGACAGTGCAAGAGACCCAGTACTTC
TRBJ2-7 | NA | TRBV10-3 | NA | CAISERGFYEQYF | TGTGCCATCAGTGAGCGGGGGTTCTACGAGCAGTACTTC
TRBJ1-1 | NA | TRBV7-9 | once | CAASSTGSTEAFF | TGTGCCGCCAGCAGTACGGGAAGCACTGAAGCTTTCTTT
TRBJ1-1 | NA | TRBV21-1 | NA | CASSKASGRGPTEAFF | TGTGCCAGCAGCAAAGCGTCAGGAAGGGGGCCCACTGAAGCTTTCTTT
TRBJ2-7 | NA | TRBV10-3 | NA | CAISEGRGGYEQYF | TGTGCCATCAGTGAGGGCAGGGGAGGGTACGAGCAGTACTTC
TRBJ2-3 | NA | TRBV7-2 | NA | CASSIGTGDTQYF | TGTGCCAGCAGCATCGGAACAGGGGATACGCAGTATTTT
TRBJ1-2 | NA | TRBV5-1 | NA | CASRLDRAPLYGYTF | TGCGCCAGCAGACTTGACCGAGCACCCCTTTATGGCTACACCTTC
TRBJ2-7 | TRBD2 | TRBV7-9 | NA | CASSTGGSHIYEQYF | TGTGCCAGCAGTACCGGCGGGAGTCATATCTACGAGCAGTACTTC
TRBJ1-1 | NA | TRBV5-1 | NA | CASSPTLAPSPLLEAFF | TGCGCCAGCAGCCCAACTTTAGCCCCCTCCCCCCTCCTTGAAGCTTTCTTT
TRBJ1-4 | NA | TRBV6-5 | NA | CASSYSGGADEKLFF | TGTGCCAGCAGTTACTCTGGGGGCGCAGATGAAAAACTGTTTTTT
TRBJ2-7 | TRBD1 | TRBV19 | NA | CASSFPGQHYEQYF | TGTGCCAGTAGTTTTCCGGGACAGCACTACGAGCAGTACTTC
TRBJ2-7 | NA | TRBV27 | NA | CASSLLAPGPHEQYF | TGTGCCAGCAGTCTTCTAGCACCAGGGCCCCACGAGCAGTACTTC
TRBJ1-2 | TRBD1 | TRBV5-1 | NA | CASSWTGISYGYTF | TGCGCCAGCAGCTGGACAGGTATATCCTATGGCTACACCTTC
TRBJ2-1 | NA | TRBV19 | NA | CASSTFMDSYNEQFF | TGTGCCAGTAGTACCTTCATGGACTCCTACAATGAGCAGTTCTTC
TRBJ2-2 | TRBD2 | TRBV7-6 | NA | CASSLAREAGELFF | TGTGCCAGCAGCTTAGCCCGGGAGGCCGGGGAGCTGTTTTTT
TRBJ2-7 | TRBD1 | TRBV4-1 | once | CASSQAGQGDWEQYF | TGCGCCAGCAGCCAGGCGGGACAGGGGGATTGGGAGCAGTACTTC
TRBJ2-2 | NA | TRBV21-1 | once | CASSKGETGFNTGELFF | TGTGCCAGCAGCAAAGGAGAGACAGGCTTCAACACCGGGGAGCTGTTTTTT
TRBJ2-3 | NA | TRBV27 | NA | CASTLGGATDTQYF | TGTGCCAGCACCTTAGGGGGGGCCACAGATACGCAGTATTTT
TRBJ2-3 | NA | TRBV2 | NA | CASTTGASTDTQYF | TGTGCCAGCACGACAGGCGCTAGCACAGATACGCAGTATTTT
TRBJ1-5 | TRBD1 | TRBV27 | NA | CASSILPGTANQPQHF | TGTGCCAGCAGTATACTACCCGGGACAGCTAATCAGCCCCAGCATTTT
TRBJ2-7 | TRBD2 | TRBV5-1 | NA | CASSRTSGWEEQYF | TGCGCCAGCAGCCGGACTAGCGGTTGGGAAGAGCAGTACTTC
TRBJ2-1 | NA | TRBV9 | NA | CASSVEGSLDFYNEQFF | TGTGCCAGCAGCGTAGAGGGGTCCCTAGACTTCTACAATGAGCAGTTCTTC
TRBJ2-3 | NA | TRBV9 | NA | CASSALVDPKDTQYF | TGTGCCAGCAGCGCCCTGGTGGACCCTAAGGATACGCAGTATTTT
TRBJ2-2 | NA | TRBV19 | NA | CASSISIANTGELFF | TGTGCCAGTAGTATATCAATCGCGAACACCGGGGAGCTGTTTTTT
TRBJ2-7 | NA | TRBV29-1 | NA | CSVEEGSELYEQYF | TGCAGCGTTGAAGAGGGGTCAGAATTGTACGAGCAGTACTTC